This TCR beta chain was recorded in a study of OX40 agonist ivuxolimab in advanced cancers. On the study more broadly: The mean age was about 61 years, ranging from about 20 to 85, with roughly four fifths of participants male. Under the entry rules, prior anti-PD-1, anti-PD-L1 or anti-CTLA-4 therapy was allowed, and roughly 41% had some.

Notes on this clone: Antigen specificity is unknown.

The CDR3 is 11 residues long. The germline CDR1 and CDR2 sequences are DFQATT and SNEGSKA (reference sequence). V lost 5 bases and J lost 3, with 8 bases in between. The study sampled blood at baseline, cycle 4 day 1, and cycle 7 day 1. Whole-study results and caveats: The antigens recognized by the expanded peripheral T cells, that is their antigen specificity, were not determined.

Sequenced by immunoSEQ multiplex PCR; TCRdb stores in-frame clones only, minus some. This sample has roughly 53,000 clones, with under 90% found just once. The chain couples TRBV20-1 to TRBJ2-7; D unresolved. Sequencing was performed on CD4+ or CD8+ T cells sorted from blood, taken in a trial of the OX40 agonist ivuxolimab. This sequence was found in an adult with an advanced solid tumor such as melanoma, head and neck, liver or kidney cancer. The CDR3 is CSASQHYEQYF. Written as DNA, the CDR3 is TGCAGTGCTTCTCAGCACTACGAGCAGTACTTC.